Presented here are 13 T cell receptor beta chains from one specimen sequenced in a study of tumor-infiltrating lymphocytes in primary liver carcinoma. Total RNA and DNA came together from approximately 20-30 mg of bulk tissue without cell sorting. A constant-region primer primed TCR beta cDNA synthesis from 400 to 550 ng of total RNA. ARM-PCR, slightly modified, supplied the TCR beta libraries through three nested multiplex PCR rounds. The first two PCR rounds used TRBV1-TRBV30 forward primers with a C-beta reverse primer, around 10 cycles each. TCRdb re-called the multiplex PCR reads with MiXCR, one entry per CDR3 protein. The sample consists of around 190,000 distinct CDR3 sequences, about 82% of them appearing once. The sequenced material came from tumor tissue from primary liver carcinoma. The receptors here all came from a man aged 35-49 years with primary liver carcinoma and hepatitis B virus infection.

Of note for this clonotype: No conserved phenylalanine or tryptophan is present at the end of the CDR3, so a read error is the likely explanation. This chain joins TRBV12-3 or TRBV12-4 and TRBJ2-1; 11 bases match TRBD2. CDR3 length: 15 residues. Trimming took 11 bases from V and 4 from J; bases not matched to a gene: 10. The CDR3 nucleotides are TGTGCCCGCAAGGGGACTAGCGGAACTTACAATGAGCAGTTCTCC. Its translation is CARKGTSGTYNEQFS.

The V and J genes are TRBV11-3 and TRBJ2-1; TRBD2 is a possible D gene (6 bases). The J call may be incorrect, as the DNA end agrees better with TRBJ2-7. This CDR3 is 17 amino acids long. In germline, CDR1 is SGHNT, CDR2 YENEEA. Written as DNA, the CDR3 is TGTGCCAGCAGCATAGGCGTACCGGGACTCCCCCTCAATGAGCAGTACTTC. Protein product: CASSIGVPGLPLNEQYF.

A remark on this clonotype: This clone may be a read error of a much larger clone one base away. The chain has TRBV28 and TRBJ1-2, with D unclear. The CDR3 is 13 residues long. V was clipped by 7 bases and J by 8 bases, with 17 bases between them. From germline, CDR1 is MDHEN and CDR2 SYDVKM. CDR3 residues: CASIPREDAGYTF. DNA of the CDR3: TGTGCCAGCATTCCCCGGGAAGACGCGGGCTACACCTTC.

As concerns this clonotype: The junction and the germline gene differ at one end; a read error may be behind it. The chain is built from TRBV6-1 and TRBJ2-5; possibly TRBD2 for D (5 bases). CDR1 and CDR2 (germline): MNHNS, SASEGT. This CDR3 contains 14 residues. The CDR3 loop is CPSSEGGSRETQYF. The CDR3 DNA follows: TGTCCCAGCAGTGAAGGAGGTAGCCGAGAGACCCAGTATTTC.

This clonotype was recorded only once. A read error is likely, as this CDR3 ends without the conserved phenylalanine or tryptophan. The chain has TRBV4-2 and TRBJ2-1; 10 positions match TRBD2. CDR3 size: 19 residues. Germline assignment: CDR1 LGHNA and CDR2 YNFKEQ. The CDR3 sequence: CASSQDRTGPAGGPLEQFI. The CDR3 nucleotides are TGTGCCAGTAGCCAAGATCGTACCGGCCCAGCGGGAGGGCCCTTGGAGCAGTTCATC.

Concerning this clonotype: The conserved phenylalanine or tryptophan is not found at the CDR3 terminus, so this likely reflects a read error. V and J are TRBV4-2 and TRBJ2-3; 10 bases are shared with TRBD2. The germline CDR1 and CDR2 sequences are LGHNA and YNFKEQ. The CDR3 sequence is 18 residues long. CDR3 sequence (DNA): TGTGCCAGCAACCAAGCAGGCAGCGGGGGGGAGGGCACAGATACGCAGTATTCT. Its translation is CASNQAGSGGEGTDTQYS.

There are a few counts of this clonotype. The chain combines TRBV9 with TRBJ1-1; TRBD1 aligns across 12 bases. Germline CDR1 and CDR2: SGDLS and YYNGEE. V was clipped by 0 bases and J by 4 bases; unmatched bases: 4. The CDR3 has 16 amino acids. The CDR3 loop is CASSVGWGQGATEAFF. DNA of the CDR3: TGTGCCAGCAGCGTAGGTTGGGGACAGGGGGCCACTGAAGCTTTCTTT.

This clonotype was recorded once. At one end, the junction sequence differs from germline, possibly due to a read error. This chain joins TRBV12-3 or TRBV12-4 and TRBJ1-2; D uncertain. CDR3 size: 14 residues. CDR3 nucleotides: TGTGCCAGCAGTTTATCGGTCCCCCCGGGTGGCTACATCTTC. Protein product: CASSLSVPPGGYIF.

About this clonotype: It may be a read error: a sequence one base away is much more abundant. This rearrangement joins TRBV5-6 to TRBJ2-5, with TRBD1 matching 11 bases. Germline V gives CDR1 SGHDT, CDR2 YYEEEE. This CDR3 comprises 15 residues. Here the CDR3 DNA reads TGTGCCAGCAACTTGCCGGACAGGGGGCGGGAGACCCAGTACTTC. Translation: CASNLPDRGRETQYF. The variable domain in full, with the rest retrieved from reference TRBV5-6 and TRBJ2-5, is DAGVTQSPTHLIKTRGQQVTLRCSPKSGHDTVSWYQQALGQGPQFIFQYYEEEERQRGNFPDRFSGHQFPNYSSELNVNALLLGDSALYLCASNLPDRGRETQYFGPGTRLLVL.

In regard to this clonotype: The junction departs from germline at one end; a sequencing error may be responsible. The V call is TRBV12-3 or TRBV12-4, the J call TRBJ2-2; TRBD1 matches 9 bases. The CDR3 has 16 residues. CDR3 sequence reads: CANSLKGTGNTVELFF. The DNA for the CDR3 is TGTGCCAACAGTTTAAAAGGGACAGGGAACACCGTGGAGCTGTTTTTT.

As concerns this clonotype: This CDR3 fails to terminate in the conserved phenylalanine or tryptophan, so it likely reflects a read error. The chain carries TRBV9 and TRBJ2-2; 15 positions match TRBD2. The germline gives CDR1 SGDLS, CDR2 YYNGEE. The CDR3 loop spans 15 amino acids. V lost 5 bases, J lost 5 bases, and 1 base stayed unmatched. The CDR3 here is CASSGLAGGTGELFL. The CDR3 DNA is TGTGCCAGCAGTGGACTAGCGGGAGGGACCGGGGAGCTGTTTTTA.

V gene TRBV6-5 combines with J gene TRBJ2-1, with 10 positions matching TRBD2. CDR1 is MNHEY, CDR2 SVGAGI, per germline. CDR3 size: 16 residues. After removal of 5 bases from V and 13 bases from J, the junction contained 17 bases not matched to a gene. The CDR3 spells CASSTLRASGSKEQFF. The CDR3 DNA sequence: TGTGCCAGCAGTACACTCCGGGCTAGCGGGAGTAAGGAACAGTTCTTC.

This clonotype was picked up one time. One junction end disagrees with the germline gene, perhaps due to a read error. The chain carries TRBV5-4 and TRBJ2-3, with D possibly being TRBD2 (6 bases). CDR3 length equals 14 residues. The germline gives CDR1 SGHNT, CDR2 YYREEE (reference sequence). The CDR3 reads CALLVRDLTDMQYF. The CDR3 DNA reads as TGTGCCTTACTTGTGCGGGACTTAACAGATATGCAGTATTTT.